Sequencing of this T cell receptor beta chain was carried out in a study of T cell repertoires in cytomegalovirus infection. Overall study findings and caveats: The study found HLA-C-restricted CMV-specific TCR beta clonotypes dominating the ex vivo response.

Trimming shortened V by 3 bases and J by 5 bases, and 8 bases separated the two germline ends. Germline V CDR1 and CDR2: SGHAT, FQNNGV. This CDR3 has 12 amino acids. In regard to this clonotype: Its cognate antigen is unknown.

TCRdb redid the calling of the reads with MiXCR, one entry per CDR3 protein. This table has fewer than 900,000 distinct CDR3 sequences, 25% to 30% appearing once. This TCR came from a human donor in good health (CMV status not recorded). Some clones in this sample may be carry-over from other donors' samples. Sample: cultured CD8+ T cells from PBMCs, taken from culture after CMV antigen stimulation. J is TRBJ2-7 and V is TRBV11-2; D is undetermined. The CDR3 loop is CASSFQEDEQYF. The CDR3, as DNA: TGTGCCAGCAGCTTTCAGGAAGACGAGCAGTACTTC.